This TCR beta chain comes out of a study of T cell changes during pregnancy in multiple sclerosis. CDR1 is SNHLY, CDR2 FYNNEI, per germline. V lost 8 bases, J lost 0 bases, and 5 bases lay in between. The CDR3 contains 12 residues. Generated by immunoSEQ multiplex PCR, the TCRdb table keeps only in-frame clones and is missing some. The profile shows 40,000 to 50,000 clones, around 93% of them singletons. This chain connects TRBV2 to TRBJ2-1; no definite D call. Sequenced material: CD8+ T cells from peripheral blood mononuclear cells, taken after pregnancy. The sequence was collected from a female donor with multiple sclerosis, enrolled in a pregnancy study. In DNA, the CDR3 is TGTGCCAGCGTAGTCTCCTACAATGAGCAGTTCTTC. Protein product: CASVVSYNEQFF.